Shown below are 21 T cell receptor beta chains from a single sample sequenced in a study of blood T cell repertoires in COVID-19. Profiling relied on immunoSEQ multiplex PCR, and the TCRdb table lists in-frame clones only, not all of them. The repertoire holds approximately 100,000 clones, with approximately 92% as singletons. Sequenced material: peripheral blood. The receptors were sampled from a man aged 50-59 years with active COVID-19.

The sample holds one count of this clone. The V and J genes are TRBV2 and TRBJ1-6; D is ambiguous. Looked up from germline, CDR1 is SNHLY and CDR2 is FYNNEI. Trimming took 8 bases from V and 5 from J, leaving 13 bases between them. The CDR3 is 14 residues long. For the CDR3, the DNA is TGTGCCAGCGCCCTGCGCGGGAATAATTCACCCCTCCACTTT. Translated, it gives CASALRGNNSPLHF.

The chain joins TRBV3-1 (or the pseudogene TRBV3-2) to TRBJ1-1; D possibly corresponds to TRBD1 (6 bases). Trimming took 4 bases from V and 4 from J, leaving 7 bases between them. The CDR3 consists of 12 residues. The germline V gene encodes CDR1 LGHDT and CDR2 YNNKEL (reference sequence). CDR3 coding DNA: TGTGCCAGCAGCCGAGGGGGCACTGAAGCTTTCTTT. Translating gives CASSRGGTEAFF.

The chain employs TRBV9 and TRBJ1-2; TRBD1 matches 7 bases. Germline assignment: CDR1 SGDLS and CDR2 YYNGEE. CDR3 length equals 15 residues. V dropped 4 bases and J dropped 0; count of bases not matched to a gene: 6. CDR3 protein: CASSIGTDANYGYTF. The CDR3 nucleotides are TGTGCCAGCAGCATTGGGACAGACGCTAACTATGGCTACACCTTC.

This chain joins TRBV6-5 and TRBJ1-6; unclear D gene. CDR1 is MNHEY, CDR2 SVGAGI, per germline. This CDR3 has 16 amino acids. V was pared by 0 bases and J by 9 bases, with 15 bases between. The CDR3, as DNA: TGTGCCAGCAGTTACTCGACGGGGAACCGTCGTTCACCCCTCCACTTT. Translation gives CASSYSTGNRRSPLHF.

V and J are TRBV10-3 and TRBJ2-3; 10 bases agree with TRBD2. Trimming at V came to 7 bases and at J to 0 bases, leaving 4 bases not matched to a gene. Germline lookup yields CDR1 ENHRY and CDR2 SYGVKD. CDR3 length: 15 amino acids. The CDR3 protein is CAIMGTSASTDTQYF. CDR3 nucleotides: TGTGCCATCATGGGGACTAGCGCCAGCACAGATACGCAGTATTTT.

The chain is built from TRBV25-1 and TRBJ2-2; D not resolved. CDR1 and CDR2 from the germline V gene are MGHDK and SYGVNS. V dropped 6 bases and J dropped 8 bases, with 7 bases sitting between them. The CDR3 extends over 11 amino acids. CDR3 nucleotide sequence: TGTGCCAGCAGGGCTCTTGGGGAGCTGTTTTTT. Translating it yields CASRALGELFF.

V usage is TRBV28 and J usage is TRBJ1-1, with D perhaps matching TRBD1 (5 bases). Looked up from germline, CDR1 is MDHEN and CDR2 is SYDVKM. The CDR3 runs 14 residues. Trimming pared 3 bases from V and 4 bases from J, leaving 12 bases between. The CDR3 loop is CASSFTGGSTEAFF. The CDR3 bases are TGTGCCAGCAGTTTTACGGGGGGGAGCACTGAAGCTTTCTTT. Complete variable domain (other parts from reference TRBV28 and TRBJ1-1): DVKVTQSSRYLVKRTGEKVFLECVQDMDHENMFWYRQDPGLGLRLIYFSYDVKMKEKGDIPEGYSVSREKKERFSLILESASTNQTSMYLCASSFTGGSTEAFFGQGTRLTVV.

DNA for the CDR3: TGCGCCAGCAGCCAAGACCTCAAAAACATTCAGTACTTC. Protein product: CASSQDLKNIQYF. This chain joins TRBV4-1 and TRBJ2-4; D gene unclear. V dropped 0 bases and J dropped 3 bases, with 3 bases sitting between them. CDR3 size: 13 residues. Germline CDR1 reads MGHRA; CDR2 reads YSYEKL.

This chain joins TRBV20-1 and TRBJ2-5; no definite D call. This CDR3 is 10 amino acids long. Trimming removed 2 bases from V and 5 bases from J, with 3 bases in between. Germline V CDR1 and CDR2: DFQATT, SNEGSKA (reference sequence). CDR3 region: CSARSETQYF. The CDR3 nucleotides read TGCAGTGCTAGATCGGAGACCCAGTACTTC.

The chain combines TRBV19 with TRBJ2-1, with D possibly being TRBD2 (5 bases). The CDR3 extends over 14 amino acids. Trimming removed 1 base at V and 5 bases at J, with 9 bases between. Looked up from germline, CDR1 is LNHDA and CDR2 is SQIVND (reference sequence). CDR3 amino acids: CASSIGGDNNEQFF. The CDR3, as DNA: TGTGCCAGTAGTATAGGGGGAGACAACAATGAGCAGTTCTTC.

This chain's CDR3 is CASSPQGVGGYTF. The CDR3, as DNA: TGTGCCAGCAGCCCACAGGGGGTGGGTGGCTACACCTTC. This chain connects TRBV7-2 to TRBJ1-2; the match to TRBD1 covers 8 bases. In germline, CDR1 is SGHTA, CDR2 FQGNSA. Trimming cost V 5 bases and J 7 bases; bases outside gene matches: 6. CDR3 length equals 13 residues.

The V gene is TRBV7-9, the J gene TRBJ2-1, with D perhaps matching TRBD2 (5 bases). Germline values: CDR1 SEHNR, CDR2 FQNEAQ (reference sequence). This CDR3 has 14 amino acids. The V end lost 7 bases, the J end lost 8 bases, and 18 bases lay between the germline ends. The CDR3 DNA sequence: TGTGCCAGCACCGAGCTTGTGTGGGGAGATGAGCAGTTCTTC. It yields the protein CASTELVWGDEQFF.

This sequence joins TRBV15 and TRBJ2-7, with TRBD1 as a possible D gene (6 bases). Germline-derived CDR1 and CDR2 are LNHNV and YYDKDF (reference sequence). With 0 bases removed from V and 1 base from J, the gap between germline ends came to 16 bases. This CDR3 contains 17 residues. DNA for the CDR3: TGTGCCACCAGCAGAGATCGCCCCGGGACACCGTCCTACGAGCAGTACTTC. Its translation: CATSRDRPGTPSYEQYF.

The chain carries TRBV18 and TRBJ2-7; TRBD2 matches at 8 bases. In germline, CDR1 is KGHSH, CDR2 LQKENI. J gave up 5 bases and V 0 bases, and 18 bases lay outside the gene matches. The CDR3 spans 19 residues. The DNA for the CDR3 is TGTGCCAGCTCACCACCTAGTTCAGGGAGAGCGGGAGAAAAGAACGAGCAGTACTTC. Amino acid sequence: CASSPPSSGRAGEKNEQYF. The entire variable domain, with the rest obtained from reference TRBV18 and TRBJ2-7, is as follows: NAGVMQNPRHLVRRRGQEARLRCSPMKGHSHVYWYRQLPEEGLKFMVYLQKENIIDESGMPKERFSAEFPKEGPSILRIQQVVRGDSAAYFCASSPPSSGRAGEKNEQYFGPGTRLTVT.

In DNA form, the CDR3 reads TGCAGTGCTAGTCTCCGACACGCACTCAATGAGCAGTTCTTC. Protein: CSASLRHALNEQFF. The V and J genes are TRBV20-1 and TRBJ2-1; D is uncertain. Germline CDR1 is DFQATT and CDR2 is SNEGSKA (reference sequence). Trimming pared 3 bases from V and 6 bases from J, leaving 15 bases between. The CDR3 length is 14 residues.

The chain links TRBV7-9 to TRBJ2-1; D might be TRBD2 (6 bases). Germline values: CDR1 SEHNR, CDR2 FQNEAQ (reference sequence). Trimming shortened V by 5 bases and J by 15 bases, and 14 bases separated the two germline ends. The CDR3 covers 11 residues. CDR3 amino acids: CASSPLGGPFF. CDR3 in DNA: TGTGCCAGCAGCCCCTTGGGGGGTCCGTTCTTC.

This chain joins TRBV9 and TRBJ1-5; TRBD1 might be the D (5 bases). CDR1 is SGDLS and CDR2 is YYNGEE in the germline V gene. The length of the CDR3 is 15 residues. Between the trimmed V and J ends, which lost 4 bases and 1 base, there was a span of 12 bases. The CDR3 loop is CASSSGGRSNQPQHF. As DNA, the CDR3 is TGTGCCAGCAGCTCGGGGGGACGGAGCAATCAGCCCCAGCATTTT.

The rearrangement joins TRBV28 to TRBJ1-6; D remains ambiguous. The germline V and J ends were trimmed by 7 bases and 10 bases, with 17 bases remaining between them. The CDR3 is made up of 14 amino acids. Germline V gene data show CDR1 as MDHEN and CDR2 as SYDVKM. DNA of the CDR3: TGTGCCAGCACTGCCCAGACGGAGTCCTCACCCCTCCACTTT. This translates into CASTAQTESSPLHF.

The chain combines TRBV9 with TRBJ1-3, with a tentative D call TRBD1 (5 bases). Germline V CDR1 and CDR2: SGDLS, YYNGEE. The CDR3 extends over 15 amino acids. V was pared by 0 bases and J by 3 bases, with 10 bases between. The CDR3 loop is CASSVGLGGGNTIYF. DNA of the CDR3: TGTGCCAGCAGCGTAGGGTTGGGGGGTGGAAACACCATATATTTT.

The gene calls are TRBV5-1 and TRBJ1-4, with a possible D match to TRBD1 (5 bases). This CDR3 comprises 16 residues. Germline loops: CDR1 SGHRS, CDR2 YFSETQ. V lost 4 bases and J 8 bases, leaving 21 bases between the germline ends. The CDR3 here is CASSPSGGRVIEKLFF. The CDR3 nucleotides are TGCGCCAGCAGCCCCTCGGGTGGCAGGGTTATAGAAAAACTGTTTTTT.

The chain is built from TRBV18 and TRBJ2-2; 10 bases align to TRBD2. The CDR3 loop spans 16 amino acids. Germline V gene lookup returns CDR1 KGHSH and CDR2 LQKENI. The V gene end was trimmed by 2 bases and the J gene end by 5 bases; junction bases not matched to a gene: 5. CDR3: CASSPTPSGSTGELFF. In nucleotides, the CDR3 is TGTGCCAGCTCACCAACCCCTAGCGGGAGTACCGGGGAGCTGTTTTTT. Combining the CDR3 with reference TRBV18 and TRBJ2-2 gives the whole variable domain NAGVMQNPRHLVRRRGQEARLRCSPMKGHSHVYWYRQLPEEGLKFMVYLQKENIIDESGMPKERFSAEFPKEGPSILRIQQVVRGDSAAYFCASSPTPSGSTGELFFGEGSRLTVL.